This TCR beta chain stems from a study of blood T cell repertoires in COVID-19. The CDR3 has 13 residues. V was pared by 6 bases and J by 4 bases, with 6 bases of the junction left unmatched. CDR1 is SGHNT, CDR2 YYREEE, per germline (reference sequence). The data were produced by immunoSEQ multiplex PCR, yet TCRdb's version contains in-frame clones alone and is incomplete. Of 300,000 to 400,000 clones detected, around 85% appear once; the ten largest clones hold just over 7%. Specimen: peripheral blood. The rearrangement uses TRBV5-4 and TRBJ2-7, with 8 bases lining up with TRBD2. The sequence was collected from a human donor in a cohort sampled during active COVID-19. CDR3 in DNA: TGTGCCAGCAAGAGCGGGGGAGCATACGAGCAGTACTTC. It encodes CASKSGGAYEQYF. The full variable domain, in which reference TRBV5-4 and TRBJ2-7 provide the parts outside the CDR3, is ETGVTQSPTHLIKTRGQQVTLRCSSQSGHNTVSWYQQALGQGPQFIFQYYREEENGRGNFPPRFSGLQFPNYSSELNVNALELDDSALYLCASKSGGAYEQYFGPGTRLTVT.